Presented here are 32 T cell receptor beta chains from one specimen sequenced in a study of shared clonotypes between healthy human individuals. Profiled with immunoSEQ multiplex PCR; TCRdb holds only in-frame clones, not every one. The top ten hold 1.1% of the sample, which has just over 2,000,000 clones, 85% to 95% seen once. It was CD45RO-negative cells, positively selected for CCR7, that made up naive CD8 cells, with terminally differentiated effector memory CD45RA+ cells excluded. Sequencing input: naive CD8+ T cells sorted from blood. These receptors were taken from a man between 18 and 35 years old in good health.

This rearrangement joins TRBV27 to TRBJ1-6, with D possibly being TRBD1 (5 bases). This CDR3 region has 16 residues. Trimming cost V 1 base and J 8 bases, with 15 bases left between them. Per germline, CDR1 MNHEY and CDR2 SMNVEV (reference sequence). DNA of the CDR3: TGTGCCAGCAGTTTATACTCAGCCCGAGGGGATTCACCCCTCCACTTT. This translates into CASSLYSARGDSPLHF.

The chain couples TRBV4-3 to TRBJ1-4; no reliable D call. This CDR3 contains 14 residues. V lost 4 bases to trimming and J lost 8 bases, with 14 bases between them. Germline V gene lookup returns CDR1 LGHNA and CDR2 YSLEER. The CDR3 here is CASSPTAGDEKLFF. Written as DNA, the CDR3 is TGCGCCAGCAGCCCCACTGCGGGCGACGAAAAACTGTTTTTT.

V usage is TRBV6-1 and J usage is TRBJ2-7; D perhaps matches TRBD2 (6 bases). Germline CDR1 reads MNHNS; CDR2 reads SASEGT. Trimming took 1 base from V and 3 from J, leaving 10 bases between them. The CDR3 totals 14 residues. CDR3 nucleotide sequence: TGTGCCAGCAGTGAAGGCCAGGAGGGCTACGAGCAGTACTTC. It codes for CASSEGQEGYEQYF.

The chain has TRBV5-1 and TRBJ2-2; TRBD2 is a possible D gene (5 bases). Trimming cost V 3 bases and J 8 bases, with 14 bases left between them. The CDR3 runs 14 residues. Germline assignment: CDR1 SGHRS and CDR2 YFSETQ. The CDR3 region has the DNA TGCGCCAGCAGCTCCCCGTTAGCGACGGGGGAGCTGTTTTTT. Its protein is CASSSPLATGELFF.

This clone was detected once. The CDR3 nucleotides are TGTGCCAGCAGTGTCGGGACAGGGACCTACGAGCAGTACTTC. Translated, it gives CASSVGTGTYEQYF. The chain has TRBV2 and TRBJ2-7; TRBD1 aligns across 9 bases. Unmatched junction bases numbered 3, after V lost 4 bases and J lost 2 bases. Germline values: CDR1 SNHLY, CDR2 FYNNEI. The CDR3 loop spans 14 amino acids. The complete variable domain, with remaining parts taken from reference TRBV2 and TRBJ2-7, reads EPEVTQTPSHQVTQMGQEVILRCVPISNHLYFYWYRQILGQKVEFLVSFYNNEISEKSEIFDDQFSVERPDGSNFTLKIRSTKLEDSAMYFCASSVGTGTYEQYFGPGTRLTVT.

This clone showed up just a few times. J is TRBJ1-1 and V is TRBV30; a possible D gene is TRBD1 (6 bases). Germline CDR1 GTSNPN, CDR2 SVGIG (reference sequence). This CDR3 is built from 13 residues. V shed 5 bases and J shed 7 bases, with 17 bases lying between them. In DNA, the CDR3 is TGTGCCTGGCAAATGCAGGGGCCCAATGAAGCTTTCTTT. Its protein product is CAWQMQGPNEAFF. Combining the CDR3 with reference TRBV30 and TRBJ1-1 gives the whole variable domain SQTIHQWPATLVQPVGSPLSLECTVEGTSNPNLYWYRQAAGRGLQLLFYSVGIGQISSEVPQNLSASRPQDRQFILSSKKLLLSDSGFYLCAWQMQGPNEAFFGQGTRLTVV.

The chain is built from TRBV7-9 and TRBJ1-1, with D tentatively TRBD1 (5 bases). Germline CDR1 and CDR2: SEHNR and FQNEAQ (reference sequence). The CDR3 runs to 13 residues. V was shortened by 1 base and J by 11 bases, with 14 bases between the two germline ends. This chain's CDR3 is CASSLVDTPEAFF. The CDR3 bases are TGTGCCAGCAGCTTAGTGGACACCCCCGAGGCTTTCTTT.

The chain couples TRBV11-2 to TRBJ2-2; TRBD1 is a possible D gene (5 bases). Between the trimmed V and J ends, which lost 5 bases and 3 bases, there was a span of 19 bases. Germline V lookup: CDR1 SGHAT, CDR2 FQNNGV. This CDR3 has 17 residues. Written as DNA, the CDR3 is TGTGCCAGCAGCACGACAGTCAGTCTTAGGGACACCGGGGAGCTGTTTTTT. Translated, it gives CASSTTVSLRDTGELFF.

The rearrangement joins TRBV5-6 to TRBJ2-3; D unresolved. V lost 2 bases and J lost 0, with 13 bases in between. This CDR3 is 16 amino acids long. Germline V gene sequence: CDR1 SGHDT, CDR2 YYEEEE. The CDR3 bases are TGTGCCAGCAGCTTCCGGCTTCATCCGAGCACAGATACGCAGTATTTT. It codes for CASSFRLHPSTDTQYF.

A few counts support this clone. CDR3 in amino acids: CASSWDRGQSYQPQHF. For the CDR3, the DNA is TGTGCCAGCAGCTGGGACAGGGGGCAGAGCTATCAGCCCCAGCATTTT. The chain employs TRBV7-2 and TRBJ1-5; TRBD1 matches 12 bases. This CDR3 is built from 16 residues. Germline loops: CDR1 SGHTA, CDR2 FQGNSA. J was trimmed by 5 bases and V by 4 bases; bases with no gene match: 6.

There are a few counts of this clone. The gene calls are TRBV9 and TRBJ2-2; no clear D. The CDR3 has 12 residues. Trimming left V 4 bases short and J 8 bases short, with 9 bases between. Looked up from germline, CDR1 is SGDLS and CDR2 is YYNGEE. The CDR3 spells CASSSTSGELFF. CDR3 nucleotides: TGTGCCAGCAGCAGCACGTCAGGGGAGCTGTTTTTT. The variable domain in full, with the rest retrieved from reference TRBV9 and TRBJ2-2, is DSGVTQTPKHLITATGQRVTLRCSPRSGDLSVYWYQQSLDQGLQFLIQYYNGEERAKGNILERFSAQQFPDLHSELNLSSLELGDSALYFCASSSTSGELFFGEGSRLTVL.

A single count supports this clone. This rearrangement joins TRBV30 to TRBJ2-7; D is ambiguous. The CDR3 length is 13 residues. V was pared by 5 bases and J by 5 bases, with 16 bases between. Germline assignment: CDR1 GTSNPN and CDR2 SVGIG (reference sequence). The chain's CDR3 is CAWSLISGNEQYF. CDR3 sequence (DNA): TGTGCCTGGTCCCTCATTAGTGGTAACGAGCAGTACTTC.

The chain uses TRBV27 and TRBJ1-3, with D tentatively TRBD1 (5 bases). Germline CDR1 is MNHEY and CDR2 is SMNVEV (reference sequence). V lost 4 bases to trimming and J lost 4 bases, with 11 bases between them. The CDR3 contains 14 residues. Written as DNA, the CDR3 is TGTGCCAGCAGTTCCAGGGTGGGAGGAAACACCATATATTTT. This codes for CASSSRVGGNTIYF.

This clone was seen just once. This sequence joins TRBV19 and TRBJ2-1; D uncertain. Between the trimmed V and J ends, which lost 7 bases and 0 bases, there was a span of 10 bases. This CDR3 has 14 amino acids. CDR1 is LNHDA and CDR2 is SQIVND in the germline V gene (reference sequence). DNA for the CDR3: TGTGCCAGTACCATAGGGTTCTCCTACAATGAGCAGTTCTTC. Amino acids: CASTIGFSYNEQFF.

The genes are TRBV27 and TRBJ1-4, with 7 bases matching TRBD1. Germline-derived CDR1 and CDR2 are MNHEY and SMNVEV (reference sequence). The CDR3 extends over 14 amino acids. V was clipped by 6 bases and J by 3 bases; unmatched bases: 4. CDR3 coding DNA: TGTGCCAGCAGCCGGGACAGCCCTAATGAAAAACTGTTTTTT. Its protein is CASSRDSPNEKLFF.

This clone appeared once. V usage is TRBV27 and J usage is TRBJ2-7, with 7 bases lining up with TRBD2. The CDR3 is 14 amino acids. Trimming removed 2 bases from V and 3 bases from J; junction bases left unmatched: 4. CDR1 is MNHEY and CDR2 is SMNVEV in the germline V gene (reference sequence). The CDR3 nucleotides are TGTGCCAGCAGTTTAGTGGGGGGGGACTACGAGCAGTACTTC. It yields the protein CASSLVGGDYEQYF.

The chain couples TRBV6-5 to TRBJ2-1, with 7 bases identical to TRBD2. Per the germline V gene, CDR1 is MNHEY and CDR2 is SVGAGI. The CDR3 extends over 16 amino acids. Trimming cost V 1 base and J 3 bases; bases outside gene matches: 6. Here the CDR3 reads CASSYFKRDLYNEQFF. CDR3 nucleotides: TGTGCCAGCAGTTACTTCAAGCGGGACCTCTACAATGAGCAGTTCTTC.

The CDR3 loop reads CASSLQGPLYSYEQYF. The CDR3 DNA is TGTGCCAGCAGCCTACAGGGGCCCCTTTACTCCTACGAGCAGTACTTC. The chain combines TRBV7-9 with TRBJ2-7; 7 bases are shared with TRBD1. The germline V gene has CDR1 SEHNR and CDR2 FQNEAQ (reference sequence). CDR3 length: 16 residues. The junction had 10 bases not matched to a gene; V was cut back by 5 bases and J by 0 bases.

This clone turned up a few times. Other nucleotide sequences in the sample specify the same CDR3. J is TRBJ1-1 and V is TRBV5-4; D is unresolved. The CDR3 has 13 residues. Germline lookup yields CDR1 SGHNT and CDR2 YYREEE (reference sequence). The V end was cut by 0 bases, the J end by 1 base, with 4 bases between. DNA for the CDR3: TGTGCCAGCAGCTTGGCGGGGAACACTGAAGCTTTCTTT. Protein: CASSLAGNTEAFF. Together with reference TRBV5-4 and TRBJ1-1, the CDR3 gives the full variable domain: ETGVTQSPTHLIKTRGQQVTLRCSSQSGHNTVSWYQQALGQGPQFIFQYYREEENGRGNFPPRFSGLQFPNYSSELNVNALELDDSALYLCASSLAGNTEAFFGQGTRLTVV.

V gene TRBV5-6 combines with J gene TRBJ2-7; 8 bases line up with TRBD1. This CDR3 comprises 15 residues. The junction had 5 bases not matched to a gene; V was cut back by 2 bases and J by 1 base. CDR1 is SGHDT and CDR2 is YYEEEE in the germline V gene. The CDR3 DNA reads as TGTGCCAGCAGCTTACGGGGACAGGAATCCTACGAGCAGTACTTC. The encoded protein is CASSLRGQESYEQYF.

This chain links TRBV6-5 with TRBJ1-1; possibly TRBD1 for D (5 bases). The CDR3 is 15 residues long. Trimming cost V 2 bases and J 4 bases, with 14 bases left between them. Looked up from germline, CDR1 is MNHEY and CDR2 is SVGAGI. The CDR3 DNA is TGTGCCAGCAGTTACCTACCCGGAACAGGCACTGAAGCTTTCTTT. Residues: CASSYLPGTGTEAFF.

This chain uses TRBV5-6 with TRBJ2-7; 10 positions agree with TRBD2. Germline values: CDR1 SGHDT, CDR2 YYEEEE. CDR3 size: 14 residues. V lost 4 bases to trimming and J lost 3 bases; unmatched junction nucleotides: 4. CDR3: CASSGTSASYEQYF. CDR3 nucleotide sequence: TGTGCCAGCAGCGGGACTAGCGCTAGCTACGAGCAGTACTTC.

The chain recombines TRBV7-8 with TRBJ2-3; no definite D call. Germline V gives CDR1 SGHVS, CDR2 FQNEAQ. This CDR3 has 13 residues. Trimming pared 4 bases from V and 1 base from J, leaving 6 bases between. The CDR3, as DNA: TGTGCCAGCAGCTCCTCACGCACAGATACGCAGTATTTT. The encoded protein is CASSSSRTDTQYF.

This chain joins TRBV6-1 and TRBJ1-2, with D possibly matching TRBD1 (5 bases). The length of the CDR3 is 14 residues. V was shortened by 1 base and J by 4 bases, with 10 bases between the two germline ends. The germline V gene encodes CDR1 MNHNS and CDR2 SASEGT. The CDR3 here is CASSEGREPYGYTF. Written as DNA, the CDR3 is TGTGCCAGCAGTGAAGGCAGGGAACCCTATGGCTACACCTTC.

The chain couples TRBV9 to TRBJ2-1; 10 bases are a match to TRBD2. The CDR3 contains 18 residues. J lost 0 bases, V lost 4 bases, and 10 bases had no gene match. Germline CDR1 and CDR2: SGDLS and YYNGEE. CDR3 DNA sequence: TGTGCCAGCAGCTCCCGGCAGCGGGAGGGGAGCTCCTACAATGAGCAGTTCTTC. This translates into CASSSRQREGSSYNEQFF.

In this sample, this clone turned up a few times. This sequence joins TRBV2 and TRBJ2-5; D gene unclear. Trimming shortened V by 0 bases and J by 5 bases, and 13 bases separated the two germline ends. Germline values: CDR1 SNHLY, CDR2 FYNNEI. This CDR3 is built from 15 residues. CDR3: CASSEAPRQGETQYF. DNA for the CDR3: TGTGCCAGCAGTGAAGCGCCGCGGCAAGGGGAGACCCAGTACTTC. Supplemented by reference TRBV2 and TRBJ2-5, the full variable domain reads EPEVTQTPSHQVTQMGQEVILRCVPISNHLYFYWYRQILGQKVEFLVSFYNNEISEKSEIFDDQFSVERPDGSNFTLKIRSTKLEDSAMYFCASSEAPRQGETQYFGPGTRLLVL.

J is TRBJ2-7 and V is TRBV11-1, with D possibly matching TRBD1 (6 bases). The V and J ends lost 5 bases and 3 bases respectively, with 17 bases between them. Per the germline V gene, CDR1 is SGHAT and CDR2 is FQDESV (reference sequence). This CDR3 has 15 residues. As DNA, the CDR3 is TGTGCCAGCAGCACCGAACCGGGACATCTCTACGAGCAGTACTTC. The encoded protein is CASSTEPGHLYEQYF.

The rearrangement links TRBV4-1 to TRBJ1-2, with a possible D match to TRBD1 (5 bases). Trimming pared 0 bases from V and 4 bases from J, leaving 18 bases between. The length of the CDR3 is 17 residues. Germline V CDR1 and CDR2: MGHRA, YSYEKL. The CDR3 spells CASSQDRGGPPGYGYTF. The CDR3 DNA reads TGCGCCAGCAGCCAAGATAGGGGAGGGCCCCCCGGCTATGGCTACACCTTC.

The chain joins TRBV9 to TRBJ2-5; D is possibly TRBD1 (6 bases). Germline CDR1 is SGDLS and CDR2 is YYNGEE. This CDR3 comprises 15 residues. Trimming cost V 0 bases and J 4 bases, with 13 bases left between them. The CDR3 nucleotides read TGTGCCAGCAGCGTAGATGGGGGCGAGGGAGAGACCCAGTACTTC. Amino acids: CASSVDGGEGETQYF. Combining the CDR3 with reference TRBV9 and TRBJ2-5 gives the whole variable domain DSGVTQTPKHLITATGQRVTLRCSPRSGDLSVYWYQQSLDQGLQFLIQYYNGEERAKGNILERFSAQQFPDLHSELNLSSLELGDSALYFCASSVDGGEGETQYFGPGTRLLVL.

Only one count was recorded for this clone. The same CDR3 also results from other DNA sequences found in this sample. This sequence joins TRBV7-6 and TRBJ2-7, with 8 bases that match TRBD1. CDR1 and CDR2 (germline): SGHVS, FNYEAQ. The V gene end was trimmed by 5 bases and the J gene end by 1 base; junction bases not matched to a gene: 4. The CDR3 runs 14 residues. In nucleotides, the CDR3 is TGTGCCAGCAGCCCTCGACAGGGGTCCTACGAGCAGTACTTC. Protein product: CASSPRQGSYEQYF.

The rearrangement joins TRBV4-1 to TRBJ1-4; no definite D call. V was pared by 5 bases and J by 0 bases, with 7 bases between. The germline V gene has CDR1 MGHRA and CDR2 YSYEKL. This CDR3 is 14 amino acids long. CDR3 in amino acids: CASSSRTTNEKLFF. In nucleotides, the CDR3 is TGCGCCAGCAGCTCCCGAACAACTAATGAAAAACTGTTTTTT.

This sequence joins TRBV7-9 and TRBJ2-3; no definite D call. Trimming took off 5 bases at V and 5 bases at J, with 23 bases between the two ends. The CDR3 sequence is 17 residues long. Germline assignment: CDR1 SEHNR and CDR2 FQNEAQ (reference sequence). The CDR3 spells CASSKPGDFPKGDTQYF. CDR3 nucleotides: TGTGCCAGCAGCAAGCCCGGCGATTTCCCTAAGGGAGATACGCAGTATTTT.